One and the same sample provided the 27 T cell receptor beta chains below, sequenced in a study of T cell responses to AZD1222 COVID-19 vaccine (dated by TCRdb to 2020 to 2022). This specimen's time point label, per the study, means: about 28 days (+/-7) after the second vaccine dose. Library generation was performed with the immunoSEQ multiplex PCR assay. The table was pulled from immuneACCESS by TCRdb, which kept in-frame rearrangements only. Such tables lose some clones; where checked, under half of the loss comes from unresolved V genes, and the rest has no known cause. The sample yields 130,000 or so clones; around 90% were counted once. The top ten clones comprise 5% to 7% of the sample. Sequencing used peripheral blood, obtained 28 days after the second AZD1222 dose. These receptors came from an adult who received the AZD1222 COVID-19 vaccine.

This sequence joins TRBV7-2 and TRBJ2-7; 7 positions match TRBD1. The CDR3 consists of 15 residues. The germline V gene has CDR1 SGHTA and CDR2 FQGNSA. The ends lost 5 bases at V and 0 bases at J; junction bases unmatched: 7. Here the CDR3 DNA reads TGTGCCAGCAGCCTGGACAGGATAACCTCCTACGAGCAGTACTTC. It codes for CASSLDRITSYEQYF. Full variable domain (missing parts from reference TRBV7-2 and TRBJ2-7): GAGVSQSPSNKVTEKGKDVELRCDPISGHTALYWYRQSLGQGLEFLIYFQGNSAPDKSGLPSDRFSAERTGGSVSTLTIQRTQQEDSAVYLCASSLDRITSYEQYFGPGTRLTVT.

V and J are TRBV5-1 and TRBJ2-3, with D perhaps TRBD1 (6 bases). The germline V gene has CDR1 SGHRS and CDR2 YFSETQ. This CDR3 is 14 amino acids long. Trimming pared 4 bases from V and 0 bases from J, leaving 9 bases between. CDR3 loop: CASSVQGSTDTQYF. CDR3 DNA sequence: TGCGCCAGCAGCGTACAGGGTAGCACAGATACGCAGTATTTT. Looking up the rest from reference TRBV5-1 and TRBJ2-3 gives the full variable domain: KAGVTQTPRYLIKTRGQQVTLSCSPISGHRSVSWYQQTPGQGLQFLFEYFSETQRNKGNFPGRFSGRQFSNSRSEMNVSTLELGDSALYLCASSVQGSTDTQYFGPGTRLTVL.

The CDR3 is CASSPQLTGSYEQYF. The CDR3 coding sequence is TGTGCCAGCAGCCCCCAACTAACAGGCTCCTACGAGCAGTACTTC. This chain joins TRBV7-6 and TRBJ2-7; D might be TRBD1 (5 bases). Trimming stripped 5 bases from V and 0 bases from J, with 14 bases between. The CDR3 extends over 15 amino acids. CDR1 SGHVS and CDR2 FNYEAQ come from the germline V gene. The full variable domain, completed using reference TRBV7-6 and TRBJ2-7, is GAGVSQSPRYKVTKRGQDVALRCDPISGHVSLYWYRQALGQGPEFLTYFNYEAQQDKSGLPNDRFSAERPEGSISTLTIQRTEQRDSAMYRCASSPQLTGSYEQYFGPGTRLTVT.

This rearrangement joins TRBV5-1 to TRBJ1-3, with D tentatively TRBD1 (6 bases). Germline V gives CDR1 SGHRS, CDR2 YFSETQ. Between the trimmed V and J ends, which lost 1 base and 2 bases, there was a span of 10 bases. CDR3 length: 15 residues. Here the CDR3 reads CASSLYGGPGNTIYF. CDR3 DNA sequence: TGCGCCAGCAGCTTGTATGGGGGGCCTGGAAACACCATATATTTT.

The CDR3 region has the DNA TGTGCCAGCAGCGTAGGCCGACACCACACTGAAGCTTTCTTT. This sequence encodes CASSVGRHHTEAFF. The V call is TRBV9, the J call TRBJ1-1; D gene unclear. Per the germline V gene, CDR1 is SGDLS and CDR2 is YYNGEE. This CDR3 is built from 14 residues. V lost 0 bases and J 3 bases, leaving 9 bases between the germline ends. Supplemented by reference TRBV9 and TRBJ1-1, the full variable domain reads DSGVTQTPKHLITATGQRVTLRCSPRSGDLSVYWYQQSLDQGLQFLIQYYNGEERAKGNILERFSAQQFPDLHSELNLSSLELGDSALYFCASSVGRHHTEAFFGQGTRLTVV.

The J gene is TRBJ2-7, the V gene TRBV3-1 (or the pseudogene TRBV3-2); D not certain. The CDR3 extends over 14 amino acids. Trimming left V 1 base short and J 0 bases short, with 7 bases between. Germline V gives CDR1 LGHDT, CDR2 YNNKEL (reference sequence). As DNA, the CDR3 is TGTGCCAGCAGCCAAGCGTCAATCTCCTACGAGCAGTACTTC. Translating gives CASSQASISYEQYF.

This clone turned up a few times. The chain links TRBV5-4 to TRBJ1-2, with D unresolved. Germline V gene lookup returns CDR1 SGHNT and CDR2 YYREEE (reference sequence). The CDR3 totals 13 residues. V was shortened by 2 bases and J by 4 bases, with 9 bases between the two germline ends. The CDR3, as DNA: TGTGCCAGCAGCTTTATGGAGGGCTATGGCTACACCTTC. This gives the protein CASSFMEGYGYTF.

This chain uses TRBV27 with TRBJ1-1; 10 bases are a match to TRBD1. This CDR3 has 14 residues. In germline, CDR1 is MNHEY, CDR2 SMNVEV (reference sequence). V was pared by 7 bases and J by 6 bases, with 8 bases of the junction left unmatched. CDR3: CASTLTGGGPEAFF. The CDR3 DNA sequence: TGTGCCAGCACGTTGACAGGGGGCGGGCCTGAAGCTTTCTTT.

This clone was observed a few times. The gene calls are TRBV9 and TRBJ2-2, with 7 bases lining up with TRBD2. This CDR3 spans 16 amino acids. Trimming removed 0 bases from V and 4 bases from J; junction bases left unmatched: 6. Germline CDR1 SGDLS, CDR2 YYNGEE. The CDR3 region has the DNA TGTGCCAGCAGCGTAGTGGCTAGCGGTCGCACCGGGGAGCTGTTTTTT. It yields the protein CASSVVASGRTGELFF.

The CDR3 sequence: CASSLRGAGYGYTF. CDR3 nucleotides: TGTGCCAGCAGTTTAAGGGGGGCAGGGTATGGCTACACCTTC. This chain uses TRBV27 with TRBJ1-2; maybe TRBD1 (6 bases). Germline V gene data show CDR1 as MNHEY and CDR2 as SMNVEV (reference sequence). The length of the CDR3 is 14 residues. V was cut by 2 bases and J by 5 bases, with 12 bases left in between.

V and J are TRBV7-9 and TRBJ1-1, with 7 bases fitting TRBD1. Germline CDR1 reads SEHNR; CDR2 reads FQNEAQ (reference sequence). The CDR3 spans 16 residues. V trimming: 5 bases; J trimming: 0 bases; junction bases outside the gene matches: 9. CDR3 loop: CASSAGSGGMNTEAFF. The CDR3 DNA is TGTGCCAGCAGCGCCGGGTCAGGGGGAATGAACACTGAAGCTTTCTTT.

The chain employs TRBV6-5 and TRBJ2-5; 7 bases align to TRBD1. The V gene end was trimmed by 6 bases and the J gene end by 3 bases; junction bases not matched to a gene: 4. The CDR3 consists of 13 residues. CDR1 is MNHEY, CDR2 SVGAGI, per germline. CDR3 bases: TGTGCCAGCAGGAACGACAGGGAAGAGACCCAGTACTTC. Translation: CASRNDREETQYF.

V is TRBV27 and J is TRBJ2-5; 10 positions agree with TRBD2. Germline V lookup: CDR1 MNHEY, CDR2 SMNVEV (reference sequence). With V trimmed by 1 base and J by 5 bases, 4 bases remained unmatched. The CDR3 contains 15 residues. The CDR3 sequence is CASSLWLAGVETQYF. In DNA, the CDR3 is TGTGCCAGCAGTTTATGGCTAGCGGGAGTTGAGACCCAGTACTTC.

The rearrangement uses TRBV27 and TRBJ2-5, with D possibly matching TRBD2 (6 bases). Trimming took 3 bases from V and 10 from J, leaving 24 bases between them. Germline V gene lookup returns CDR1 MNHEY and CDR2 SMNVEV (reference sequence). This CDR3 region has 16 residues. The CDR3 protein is CASSFSWRAAQGVQYF. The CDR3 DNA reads TGTGCCAGCAGTTTCTCCTGGAGGGCCGCCCAAGGTGTCCAGTACTTC.

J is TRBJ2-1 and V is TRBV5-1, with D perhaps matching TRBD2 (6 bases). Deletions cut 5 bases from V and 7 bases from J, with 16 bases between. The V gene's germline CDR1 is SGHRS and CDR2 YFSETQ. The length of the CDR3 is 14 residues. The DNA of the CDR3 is TGCGCCAGCAGTTCGGGGCTCGGAGGGAATGAGCAGTTCTTC. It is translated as CASSSGLGGNEQFF.

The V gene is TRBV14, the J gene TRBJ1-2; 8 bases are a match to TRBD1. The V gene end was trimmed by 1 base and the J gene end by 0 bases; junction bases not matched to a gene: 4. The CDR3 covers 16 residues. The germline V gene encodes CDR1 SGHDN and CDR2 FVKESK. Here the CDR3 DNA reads TGTGCCAGCAGCCAAGGACAGGGGCTTTCTAACTATGGCTACACCTTC. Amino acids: CASSQGQGLSNYGYTF.

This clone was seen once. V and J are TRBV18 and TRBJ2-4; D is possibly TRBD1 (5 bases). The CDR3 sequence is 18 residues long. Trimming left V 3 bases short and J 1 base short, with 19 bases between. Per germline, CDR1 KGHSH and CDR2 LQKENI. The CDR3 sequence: CASSPVNPTDKAKNIQYF. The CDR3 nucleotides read TGTGCCAGCTCACCCGTTAACCCAACGGACAAGGCCAAAAACATTCAGTACTTC. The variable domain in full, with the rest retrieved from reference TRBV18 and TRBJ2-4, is NAGVMQNPRHLVRRRGQEARLRCSPMKGHSHVYWYRQLPEEGLKFMVYLQKENIIDESGMPKERFSAEFPKEGPSILRIQQVVRGDSAAYFCASSPVNPTDKAKNIQYFGAGTRLSVL.

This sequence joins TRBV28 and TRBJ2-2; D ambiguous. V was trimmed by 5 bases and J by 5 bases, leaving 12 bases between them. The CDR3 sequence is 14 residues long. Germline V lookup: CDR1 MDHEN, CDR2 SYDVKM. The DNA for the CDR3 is TGTGCCAGCAGTGCCCCGGCGTTAACCGGGGAGCTGTTTTTT. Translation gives CASSAPALTGELFF.

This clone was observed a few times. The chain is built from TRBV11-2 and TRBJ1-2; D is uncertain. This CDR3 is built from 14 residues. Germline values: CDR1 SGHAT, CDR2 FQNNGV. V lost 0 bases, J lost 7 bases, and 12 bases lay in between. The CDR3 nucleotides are TGTGCCAGCAGCTTAGATCTGACGTCTCGTGGCTACACCTTC. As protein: CASSLDLTSRGYTF.

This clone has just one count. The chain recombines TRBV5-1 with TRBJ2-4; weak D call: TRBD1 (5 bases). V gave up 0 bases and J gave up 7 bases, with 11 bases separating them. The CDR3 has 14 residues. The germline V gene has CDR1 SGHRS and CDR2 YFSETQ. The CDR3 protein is CASSLGGGRNIQYF. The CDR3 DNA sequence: TGCGCCAGCAGCTTGGGGGGCGGTAGGAACATTCAGTACTTC.

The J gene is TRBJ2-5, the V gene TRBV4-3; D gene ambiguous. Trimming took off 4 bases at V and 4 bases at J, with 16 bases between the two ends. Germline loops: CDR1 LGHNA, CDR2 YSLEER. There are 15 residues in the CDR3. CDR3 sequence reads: CASSPEPQSRETQYF. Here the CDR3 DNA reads TGCGCCAGCAGCCCCGAACCCCAGAGTAGAGAGACCCAGTACTTC.

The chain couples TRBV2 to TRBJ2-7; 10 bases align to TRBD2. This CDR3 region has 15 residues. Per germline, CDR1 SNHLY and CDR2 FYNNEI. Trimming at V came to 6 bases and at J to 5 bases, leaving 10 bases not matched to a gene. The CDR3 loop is CASRDSAGGPNEQYF. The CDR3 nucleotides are TGTGCCAGCAGGGACTCAGCGGGAGGGCCGAACGAGCAGTACTTC.

The CDR3 spells CASSQDGQGLRYNEQFF. In DNA form, the CDR3 reads TGTGCCAGCAGCCAAGATGGACAGGGGCTAAGGTACAATGAGCAGTTCTTC. The chain joins TRBV4-2 to TRBJ2-1; 9 bases fit TRBD1. The CDR3 spans 17 residues. Trimming cost V 0 bases and J 4 bases; bases outside gene matches: 7. CDR1 and CDR2 (germline): LGHNA, YNFKEQ.

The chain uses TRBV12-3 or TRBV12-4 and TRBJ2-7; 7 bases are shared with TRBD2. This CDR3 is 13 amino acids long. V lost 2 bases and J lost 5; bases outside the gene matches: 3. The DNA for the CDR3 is TGTGCCAGCAGTTTACGGGGGGAAGACGAGCAGTACTTC. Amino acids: CASSLRGEDEQYF.

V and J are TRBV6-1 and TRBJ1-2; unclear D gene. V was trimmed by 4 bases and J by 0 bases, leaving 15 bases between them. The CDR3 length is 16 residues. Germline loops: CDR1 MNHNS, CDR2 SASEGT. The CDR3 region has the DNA TGTGCCAGCAGTGGGACCCGGGCGGCGGCTAACTATGGCTACACCTTC. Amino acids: CASSGTRAAANYGYTF.

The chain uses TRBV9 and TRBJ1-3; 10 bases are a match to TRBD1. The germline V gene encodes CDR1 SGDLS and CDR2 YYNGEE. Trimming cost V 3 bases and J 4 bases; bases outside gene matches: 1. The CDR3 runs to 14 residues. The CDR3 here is CASSATGGGNTIYF. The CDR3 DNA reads TGTGCCAGCAGCGCGACAGGGGGCGGAAACACCATATATTTT.

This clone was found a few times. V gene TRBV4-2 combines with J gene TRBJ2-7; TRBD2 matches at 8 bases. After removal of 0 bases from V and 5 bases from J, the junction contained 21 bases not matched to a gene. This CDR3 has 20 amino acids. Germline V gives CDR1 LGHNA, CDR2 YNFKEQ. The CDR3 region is CASSQDLPAGASAVGHEQYF. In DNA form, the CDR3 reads TGTGCCAGCAGCCAAGATCTACCAGCGGGGGCCTCAGCCGTAGGGCACGAGCAGTACTTC.